The 27 T cell receptor beta chains below all came from one sample that was sequenced in a study of blood T cell repertoires in COVID-19 (dated by TCRdb to about 2020). The library was prepared using the immunoSEQ multiplex PCR assay. In its TCRdb copy, this immuneACCESS table keeps in-frame sequences only and misses some clones. Where compared with another copy, unresolved V genes explain less than half of these, and the others have no known cause. In this sample the table shows 250,000 or so clones, approximately 80% of which occur a single time. The top ten constitute 4.7% of the sample. Source material: peripheral blood. These receptors originate from a woman aged 70-85 years with acute or convalescent COVID-19.

The chain has TRBV19 and TRBJ1-6; TRBD1 agrees at 8 bases. Per germline, CDR1 LNHDA and CDR2 SQIVND (reference sequence). CDR3 length: 15 residues. V lost 3 bases, J lost 7 bases, and 5 bases stayed unmatched. In DNA, the CDR3 is TGTGCCAGTAGTATGGGGCCAGGGGGCAATTCACCCCTCCACTTT. Translating gives CASSMGPGGNSPLHF.

The chain couples TRBV6-2 or TRBV6-3 to TRBJ1-3; D not resolved. V gave up 2 bases and J gave up 3 bases, with 5 bases separating them. Germline V gene data show CDR1 as MNHEY and CDR2 as SVGEGT. This CDR3 spans 13 amino acids. The CDR3 spells CASSYTLGNTIYF. The DNA of the CDR3 is TGTGCCAGCAGTTACACTCTTGGAAACACCATATATTTT.

V gene TRBV6-2 or TRBV6-3 combines with J gene TRBJ2-2, with D uncertain. This CDR3 region has 16 residues. Trimming removed 0 bases from V and 4 bases from J, with 12 bases in between. CDR1 and CDR2 (germline): MNHEY, SVGEGT. The CDR3 reads CASSYSSDLGTGELFF. The CDR3 DNA is TGTGCCAGCAGTTACTCAAGTGATCTAGGCACCGGGGAGCTGTTTTTT.

The V and J genes are TRBV7-8 and TRBJ2-1, with D maybe TRBD2 (6 bases). The V end lost 5 bases, the J end lost 1 base, and 18 bases lay between the germline ends. This CDR3 is built from 17 residues. Germline-derived CDR1 and CDR2 are SGHVS and FQNEAQ. As DNA, the CDR3 is TGTGCCAGCAGCACTAAGGGTCTAGCGTCGTCCTACAATGAGCAGTTCTTC. Encoded protein: CASSTKGLASSYNEQFF.

DNA for the CDR3: TGTGCCAGCAGCGTGGGACAGGGAGTCTACACCTTC. Its protein is CASSVGQGVYTF. The V gene is TRBV9, the J gene TRBJ1-2, with TRBD1 identical over 9 bases. Germline V gives CDR1 SGDLS, CDR2 YYNGEE. The CDR3 is 12 residues long. V lost 2 bases and J lost 10; bases outside the gene matches: 3.

The chain joins TRBV28 to TRBJ1-3, with 9 positions matching TRBD1. This CDR3 has 14 residues. After removal of 10 bases from V and 3 bases from J, the junction contained 7 bases not matched to a gene. CDR1 is MDHEN and CDR2 is SYDVKM in the germline V gene. Written as DNA, the CDR3 is TGTGCCACGCACAGGGGGCGCCTTGGAAACACCATATATTTT. Amino acids: CATHRGRLGNTIYF.

The V gene is TRBV7-8, the J gene TRBJ1-2, with D perhaps TRBD1 (5 bases). The V gene lost 5 bases and the J gene lost 1 base, with 14 bases spanning the gap. This CDR3 is built from 15 residues. CDR1 and CDR2 (germline): SGHVS, FQNEAQ. CDR3 residues: CASSPRFRVNYGYTF. The DNA for the CDR3 is TGTGCCAGCAGCCCCCGGTTCAGGGTTAACTATGGCTACACCTTC.

This chain joins TRBV10-3 and TRBJ2-2; 9 bases are a match to TRBD1. Germline trimming cut 7 bases from V and 3 bases from J; bases unmatched to any gene: 15. CDR1 and CDR2 from the germline V gene are ENHRY and SYGVKD. The CDR3 contains 18 residues. The CDR3 bases are TGTGCCATCAATCTGGGACAGGGCGGGCTCGTGGACACCGGGGAGCTGTTTTTT. As protein: CAINLGQGGLVDTGELFF.

This clone was observed once. This chain links TRBV4-1 with TRBJ1-6; D is perhaps TRBD1 (6 bases). The V and J ends lost 5 bases and 4 bases respectively, with 15 bases between them. Germline assignment: CDR1 MGHRA and CDR2 YSYEKL. The CDR3 consists of 16 residues. For the CDR3, the DNA is TGCGCCAGCAGCGCGAACCAGGGGATATATAATTCACCCCTCCACTTT. Its translation is CASSANQGIYNSPLHF.

This clone was observed once. V usage is TRBV10-3 and J usage is TRBJ1-1, with D possibly matching TRBD1 (6 bases). The CDR3 totals 12 residues. Deletions cut 5 bases from V and 5 bases from J, with 9 bases between. The V gene's germline CDR1 is ENHRY and CDR2 SYGVKD. CDR3 region: CAISPQGTEAFF. The CDR3 DNA is TGTGCCATCAGTCCACAGGGAACTGAAGCTTTCTTT.

This clone was seen just once. The chain joins TRBV4-2 to TRBJ2-3; 7 nucleotides agree with TRBD2. The CDR3 has 17 residues. V trimming: 1 base; J trimming: 1 base; junction bases outside the gene matches: 8. Per germline, CDR1 LGHNA and CDR2 YNFKEQ. In DNA, the CDR3 is TGTGCCAGCAGCCAAGTCTTGCGGGGGAGTGGCACAGATACGCAGTATTTT. It is translated as CASSQVLRGSGTDTQYF.

The CDR3 sequence: CASSYSGVTEAFF. CDR3 sequence (DNA): TGTGCCAGCAGTTATTCAGGGGTCACTGAAGCTTTCTTT. This chain links TRBV5-6 with TRBJ1-1, with D perhaps matching TRBD1 (6 bases). Germline V gene lookup returns CDR1 SGHDT and CDR2 YYEEEE. The CDR3 extends over 13 amino acids. The V gene lost 5 bases and the J gene lost 4 bases, with 12 bases spanning the gap.

The rearrangement uses TRBV6-2 or TRBV6-3 and TRBJ1-1; 10 bases match TRBD1. There are 15 residues in the CDR3. In germline, CDR1 is MNHEY, CDR2 SVGEGT. V lost 2 bases, J lost 0 bases, and 0 bases stayed unmatched. The CDR3 protein is CASSYGTGVNTEAFF. In DNA, the CDR3 is TGTGCCAGCAGTTACGGGACAGGGGTGAACACTGAAGCTTTCTTT.

This clone has more than one count but fewer than ten. This rearrangement joins TRBV29-1 to TRBJ2-3; TRBD2 matches 10 bases. The ends lost 7 bases at V and 1 base at J; junction bases unmatched: 2. This CDR3 is built from 13 residues. Germline V gene lookup returns CDR1 SQVTM and CDR2 ANQGSEA. The CDR3: CSGGTSGTDTQYF. CDR3 nucleotides: TGCAGCGGGGGGACTAGCGGCACAGATACGCAGTATTTT.

The V gene is TRBV5-4, the J gene TRBJ2-3; D call uncertain. Germline-derived CDR1 and CDR2 are SGHNT and YYREEE (reference sequence). Trimming cost V 1 base and J 0 bases, with 9 bases left between them. The CDR3 loop spans 15 amino acids. CDR3 protein: CASSLKEASTDTQYF. CDR3 coding DNA: TGTGCCAGCAGCTTGAAAGAGGCCAGCACAGATACGCAGTATTTT.

The rearrangement links TRBV27 to TRBJ2-7; 8 bases are shared with TRBD1. This CDR3 is built from 15 residues. J gave up 9 bases and V 6 bases, and 16 bases lay outside the gene matches. CDR1 is MNHEY, CDR2 SMNVEV, per germline (reference sequence). The CDR3 nucleotides read TGTGCCAGCAGGTACACAGGGACAGGTATAGCTGTGCAGTACTTC. Encoded protein: CASRYTGTGIAVQYF.

The chain carries TRBV6-6 and TRBJ1-5; 7 bases line up with TRBD1. The CDR3 is 16 residues long. J was trimmed by 5 bases and V by 7 bases; bases with no gene match: 14. Germline V CDR1 and CDR2: MNHNY, SVGAGI (reference sequence). CDR3 region: CASIGRGAEGDQPQHF. CDR3 in DNA: TGTGCCAGCATTGGCAGGGGGGCCGAGGGGGATCAGCCCCAGCATTTT.

The chain employs TRBV5-5 and TRBJ2-7, with D hard to call. CDR1 is SGHKS and CDR2 is YYEKEE in the germline V gene (reference sequence). Trimming pared 1 base from V and 3 bases from J, leaving 11 bases between. The CDR3 extends over 14 amino acids. The CDR3 coding sequence is TGTGCCAGCAGCTTGTCGATACAGCTCTACGAGCAGTACTTC. Its translation: CASSLSIQLYEQYF.

This clone was counted only a few times. The genes are TRBV28 and TRBJ1-2, with 7 bases lining up with TRBD1. Trimming took 6 bases from V and 4 from J; bases not matched to a gene: 5. Germline V gene lookup returns CDR1 MDHEN and CDR2 SYDVKM. This CDR3 has 13 residues. CDR3 nucleotide sequence: TGTGCCAGCAGCCCGGGACAGATCTATGGCTACACCTTC. Its protein is CASSPGQIYGYTF.

This clone has more than one count but fewer than ten. The chain employs TRBV5-4 and TRBJ2-4; 7 bases are a match to TRBD1. Germline CDR1 and CDR2: SGHNT and YYREEE (reference sequence). Trimming took 4 bases from V and 9 from J; bases not matched to a gene: 16. The CDR3 runs 16 residues. CDR3 sequence reads: CASSPAGTDPTTIQYF. The CDR3 bases are TGTGCCAGCAGCCCGGCCGGGACAGACCCTACCACCATTCAGTACTTC.

This clone appeared a few times. The chain links TRBV5-4 to TRBJ2-2; 10 bases agree with TRBD2. This CDR3 spans 16 amino acids. The trim removed 3 bases at V and 0 bases at J, leaving 2 bases unmatched. CDR1 and CDR2 from the germline V gene are SGHNT and YYREEE (reference sequence). CDR3 amino acids: CASSSLAGANTGELFF. CDR3 DNA: TGTGCCAGCAGCTCTCTAGCGGGGGCGAACACCGGGGAGCTGTTTTTT. The whole variable domain, remainder taken from reference TRBV5-4 and TRBJ2-2, is ETGVTQSPTHLIKTRGQQVTLRCSSQSGHNTVSWYQQALGQGPQFIFQYYREEENGRGNFPPRFSGLQFPNYSSELNVNALELDDSALYLCASSSLAGANTGELFFGEGSRLTVL.

In this sample, this clone turned up once. J is TRBJ1-1 and V is TRBV19; possible D gene TRBD1, 5 bases. Germline V gene lookup returns CDR1 LNHDA and CDR2 SQIVND (reference sequence). This CDR3 spans 16 amino acids. V was clipped by 3 bases and J by 5 bases, with 19 bases between them. CDR3 amino acids: CASSMSAGIQGTEAFF. CDR3 coding DNA: TGTGCCAGTAGTATGTCCGCAGGGATTCAAGGGACTGAAGCTTTCTTT.

Here the CDR3 reads CASSTGLVGGYTF. CDR3 DNA: TGTGCCAGCAGTACGGGACTAGTAGGAGGCTACACCTTC. The chain carries TRBV12-3 or TRBV12-4 and TRBJ1-2; perhaps TRBD1 as D (5 bases). V was clipped by 5 bases and J by 8 bases, with 15 bases between them. CDR3 size: 13 residues.

The V gene is TRBV4-3, the J gene TRBJ1-4, with D perhaps TRBD1 (5 bases). In germline, CDR1 is LGHNA, CDR2 YSLEER. This CDR3 has 16 amino acids. V gave up 2 bases and J gave up 2 bases, with 12 bases separating them. Written as DNA, the CDR3 is TGCGCCAGCAGCCAAAATTCAGGGAACACTAATGAAAAACTGTTTTTT. This codes for CASSQNSGNTNEKLFF.

The chain uses TRBV2 and TRBJ1-6, with 8 bases matching TRBD1. Germline V gene lookup returns CDR1 SNHLY and CDR2 FYNNEI. V dropped 7 bases and J dropped 6; count of bases not matched to a gene: 8. This CDR3 comprises 15 residues. The DNA for the CDR3 is TGTGCCAGCATTCTGGACAGGGAGGGTAATTCACCCCTCCACTTT. Protein: CASILDREGNSPLHF.

The V and J genes are TRBV30 and TRBJ1-4; TRBD1 agrees at 7 bases. This CDR3 is built from 12 residues. Germline CDR1 reads GTSNPN; CDR2 reads SVGIG (reference sequence). The DNA of the CDR3 is TGTGCTCTAGGGACAGTTAATGAAAAACTGTTTTTT. Its translation: CALGTVNEKLFF.

The rearrangement joins TRBV12-3 or TRBV12-4 to TRBJ2-3; perhaps TRBD2 as D (6 bases). V was pared by 7 bases and J by 2 bases, with 10 bases between. This CDR3 is built from 13 residues. The CDR3 loop is CASTEGFTDTQYF. Written as DNA, the CDR3 is TGTGCCAGCACGGAGGGGTTCACAGATACGCAGTATTTT.